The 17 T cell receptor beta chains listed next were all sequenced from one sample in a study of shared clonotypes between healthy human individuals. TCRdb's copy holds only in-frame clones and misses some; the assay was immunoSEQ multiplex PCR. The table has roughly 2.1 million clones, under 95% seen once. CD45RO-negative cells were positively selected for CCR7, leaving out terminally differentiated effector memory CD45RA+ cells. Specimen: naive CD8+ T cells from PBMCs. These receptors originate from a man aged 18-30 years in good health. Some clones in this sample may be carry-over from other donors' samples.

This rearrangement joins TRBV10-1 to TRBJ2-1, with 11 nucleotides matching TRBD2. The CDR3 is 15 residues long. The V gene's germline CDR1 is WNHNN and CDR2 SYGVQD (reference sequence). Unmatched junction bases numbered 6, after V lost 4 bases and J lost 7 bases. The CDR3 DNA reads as TGCGCCAGCAGTGCGACTAGCGGGAAAGGAAATGAGCAGTTCTTC. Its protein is CASSATSGKGNEQFF.

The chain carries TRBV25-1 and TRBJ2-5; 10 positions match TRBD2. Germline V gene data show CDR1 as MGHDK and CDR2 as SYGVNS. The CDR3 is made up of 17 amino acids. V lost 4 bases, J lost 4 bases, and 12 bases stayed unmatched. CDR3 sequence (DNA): TGTGCCAGCAGTGGCCAGGGGCTAGCGGGAGAGATAGAGACCCAGTACTTC. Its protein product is CASSGQGLAGEIETQYF.

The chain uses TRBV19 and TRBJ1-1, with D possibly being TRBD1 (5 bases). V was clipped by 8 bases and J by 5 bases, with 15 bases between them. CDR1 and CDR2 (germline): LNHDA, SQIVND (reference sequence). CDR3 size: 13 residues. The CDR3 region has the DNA TGTGCCAGTTTAGGGGAATGGAGGACTGAAGCTTTCTTT. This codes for CASLGEWRTEAFF.

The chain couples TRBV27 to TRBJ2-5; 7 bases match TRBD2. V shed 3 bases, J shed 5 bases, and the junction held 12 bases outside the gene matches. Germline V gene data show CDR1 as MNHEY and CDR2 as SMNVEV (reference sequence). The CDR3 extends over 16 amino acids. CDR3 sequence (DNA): TGTGCCAGCAGTTTCGCGGCGGGGGAGTTCCCTGAGACCCAGTACTTC. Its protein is CASSFAAGEFPETQYF.

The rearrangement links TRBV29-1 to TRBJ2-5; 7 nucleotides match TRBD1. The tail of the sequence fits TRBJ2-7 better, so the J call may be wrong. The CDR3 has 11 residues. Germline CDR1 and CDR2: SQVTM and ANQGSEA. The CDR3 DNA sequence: TGCAGCGCCTGGGACAGCTACGAGCAGTACTTC. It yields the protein CSAWDSYEQYF.

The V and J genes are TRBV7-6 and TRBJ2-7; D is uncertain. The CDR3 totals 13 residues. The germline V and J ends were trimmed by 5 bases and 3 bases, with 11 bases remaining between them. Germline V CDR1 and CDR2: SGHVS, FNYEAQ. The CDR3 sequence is CASSKDPNYEQYF. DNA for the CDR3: TGTGCCAGCAGCAAGGACCCGAACTACGAGCAGTACTTC.

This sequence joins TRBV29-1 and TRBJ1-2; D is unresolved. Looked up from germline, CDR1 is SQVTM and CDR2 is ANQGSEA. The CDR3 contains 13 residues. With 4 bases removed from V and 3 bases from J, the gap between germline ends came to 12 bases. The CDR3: CSVGRPGDYGYTF. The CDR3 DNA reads TGCAGCGTTGGACGGCCCGGAGACTATGGCTACACCTTC.

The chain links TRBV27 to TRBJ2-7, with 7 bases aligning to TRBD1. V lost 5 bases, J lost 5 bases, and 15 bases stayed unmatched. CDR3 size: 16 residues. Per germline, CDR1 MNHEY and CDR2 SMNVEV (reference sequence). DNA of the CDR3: TGTGCCAGCAGTAACCTGCTCGCCAGGGGGTCACACGAGCAGTACTTC. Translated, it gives CASSNLLARGSHEQYF.

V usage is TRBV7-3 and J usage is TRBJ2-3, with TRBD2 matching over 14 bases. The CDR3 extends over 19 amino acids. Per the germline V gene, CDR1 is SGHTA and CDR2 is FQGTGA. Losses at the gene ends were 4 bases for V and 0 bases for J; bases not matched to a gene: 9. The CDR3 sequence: CASSYRTSGRTTSTDTQYF. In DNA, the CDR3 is TGTGCCAGCAGCTACCGGACTAGCGGGAGGACTACGAGCACAGATACGCAGTATTTT.

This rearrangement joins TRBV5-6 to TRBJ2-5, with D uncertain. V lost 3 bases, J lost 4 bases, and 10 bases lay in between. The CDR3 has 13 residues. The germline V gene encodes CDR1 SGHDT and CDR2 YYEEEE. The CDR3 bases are TGTGCCAGCAGCTCGCGTCCGCGAGAGACCCAGTACTTC. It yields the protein CASSSRPRETQYF.

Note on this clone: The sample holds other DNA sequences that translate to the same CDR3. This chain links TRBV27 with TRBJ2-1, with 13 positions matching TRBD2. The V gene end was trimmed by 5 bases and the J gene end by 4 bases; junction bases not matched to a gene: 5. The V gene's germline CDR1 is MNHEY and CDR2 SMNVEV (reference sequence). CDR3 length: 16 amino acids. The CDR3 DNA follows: TGTGCCAGCAGTCCCGGGACTAGCGGGACATACAATGAGCAGTTCTTC. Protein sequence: CASSPGTSGTYNEQFF.

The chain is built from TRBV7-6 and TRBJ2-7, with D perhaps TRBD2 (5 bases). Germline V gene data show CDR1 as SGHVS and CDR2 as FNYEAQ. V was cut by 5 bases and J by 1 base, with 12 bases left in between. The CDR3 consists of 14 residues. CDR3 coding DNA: TGTGCCAGCAGCCATAGACTACAGTCCTACGAGCAGTACTTC. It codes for CASSHRLQSYEQYF.

In DNA form, the CDR3 reads TGTGCCAGTAGTATGGCGTACAATGAGCAGTTCTTC. Amino acid sequence: CASSMAYNEQFF. The chain uses TRBV19 and TRBJ2-1; D is unclear. Deletions cut 3 bases from V and 4 bases from J, with 4 bases between. Germline V lookup: CDR1 LNHDA, CDR2 SQIVND (reference sequence). CDR3 length: 12 residues.

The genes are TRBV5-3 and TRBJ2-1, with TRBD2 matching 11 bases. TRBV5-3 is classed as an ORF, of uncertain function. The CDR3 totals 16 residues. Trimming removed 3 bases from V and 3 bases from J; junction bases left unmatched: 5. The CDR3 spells CARSSGLAGFYNEQFF. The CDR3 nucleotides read TGTGCCAGAAGCTCCGGACTAGCGGGCTTCTACAATGAGCAGTTCTTC.

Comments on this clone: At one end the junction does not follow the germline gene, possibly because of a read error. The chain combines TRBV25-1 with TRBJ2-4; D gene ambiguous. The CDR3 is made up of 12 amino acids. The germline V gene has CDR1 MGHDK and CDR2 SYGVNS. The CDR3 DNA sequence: TGTGCCAGCAGTGAAGCCAGAAACATTCAGTACTTC. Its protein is CASSEARNIQYF. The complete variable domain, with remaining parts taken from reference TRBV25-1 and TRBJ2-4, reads EADIYQTPRYLVIGTGKKITLECSQTMGHDKMYWYQQDPGMELHLIHYSYGVNSTEKGDLSSESTVSRIRTEHFPLTLESARPSHTSQYLCASSEARNIQYFGAGTRLSVL.

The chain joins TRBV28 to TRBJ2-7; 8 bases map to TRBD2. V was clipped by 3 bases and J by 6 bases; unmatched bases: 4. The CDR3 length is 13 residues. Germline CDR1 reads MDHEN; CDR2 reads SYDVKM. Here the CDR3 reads CASSFVGRGEQYF. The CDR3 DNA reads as TGTGCCAGCAGTTTCGTCGGGAGGGGCGAGCAGTACTTC.

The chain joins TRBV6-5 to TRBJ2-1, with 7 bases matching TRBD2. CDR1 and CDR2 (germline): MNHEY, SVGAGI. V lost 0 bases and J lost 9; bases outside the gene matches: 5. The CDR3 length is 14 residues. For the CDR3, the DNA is TGTGCCAGCAGTTACTCCGCGGGAGTGGGTGAGCAGTTCTTC. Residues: CASSYSAGVGEQFF.